This entry lists 3 T cell receptor beta chains sequenced from one sample in a study of tumor-infiltrating lymphocytes in primary liver carcinoma. Both RNA and DNA were isolated together from about 21-30 mg of bulk tissue that had not been sorted. With a constant-region primer, TCR beta cDNA was made from 450 to 550 ng of total RNA. Slightly modified ARM-PCR, run as three nested multiplex PCR rounds, produced the TCR beta libraries. Two initial PCR rounds of about 10 cycles each paired TRBV1-TRBV30 forward primers with a C-beta reverse primer. TCRdb re-called the multiplex PCR reads with MiXCR, one entry per CDR3 protein. The table lists around 56,000 distinct CDR3 sequences, just over 70% of them singletons, with around 60% in the top ten. Sequences were obtained from liver tumor tissue from sampling region 2. Subset in this sample: tumor region T2, inferior pole. The receptors were gathered from a man aged 35 to 55 with primary liver carcinoma and hepatitis B virus infection.

Remarks on this clonotype: At one of its ends the junction is not consistent with the germline gene, which may arise from a read error. The rearrangement joins TRBV6-2 or TRBV6-3 to TRBJ2-1; D is unclear. Germline assignment: CDR1 MNHEY and CDR2 SVGEGT. This CDR3 comprises 14 residues. CDR3 in DNA: TGTGCCAGTAGTGGGCTTACCCCGTGGGATGAGCAGTGCTTC. Amino acid sequence: CASSGLTPWDEQCF.

This chain uses TRBV5-1 with TRBJ1-6; tentatively, D is TRBD1 (6 bases). Germline values: CDR1 SGHRS, CDR2 YFSETQ. CDR3 size: 17 residues. V was cut by 2 bases and J by 8 bases, with 20 bases left in between. CDR3 bases: TGCGCCAGCAGCTTAGGGGGGGCAGGGTGGAACGATTCACCCCTCCACTTT. The encoded protein is CASSLGGAGWNDSPLHF.

Points on this clonotype: The CDR3 carries no conserved terminal phenylalanine or tryptophan, so it likely arises from a read error. V usage is TRBV6-6 and J usage is TRBJ2-3, with D possibly matching TRBD2 (6 bases). The CDR3 has 15 residues. Germline loops: CDR1 MNHNY, CDR2 SVGAGI (reference sequence). V lost 8 bases to trimming and J lost 3 bases, with 18 bases between them. CDR3: CASYYRMGGTDTQYL. CDR3 in DNA: TGTGCCAGCTACTACAGGATGGGAGGTACAGATACGCAGTATTTG.